This section outlines one TCR beta chain sequence together with its context. Its antigen remains unidentified. The record originates from a study of shared clonotypes between healthy human individuals. Study conclusions and caveats: Rarefaction revealed incomplete sorted-subset sequencing despite large depth. Generation of non-shared clonotypes was less probable than generation of clonotypes shared by all four donors.

Each subset's genomic DNA was shared equally among a number of immunoSEQ plates. Produced via immunoSEQ multiplex PCR; TCRdb's table is partial and in-frame only. The table has about 2 million clones, around 96% seen once. Per germline, CDR1 MNHEY and CDR2 SMNVEV (reference sequence). With 3 bases clipped from V and 4 bases from J, the junction kept 8 bases outside the gene matches. The length of the CDR3 is 15 residues. Naive CD8 cells were CD45RO-negative, positively selected for CCR7, excluding terminally differentiated effector memory CD45RA+ cells. All participating donors were Caucasian adults from Nashville, Tennessee.

The specimen was naive CD8+ T cells sorted from blood. The sequence derives from a man aged 18 to 30 in good health. This chain connects TRBV27 to TRBJ2-5; 7 bases match TRBD1. In DNA, the CDR3 is TGTGCCAGCAGTTTTAGCCCCCGACAGGGAGAGACCCAGTACTTC. The encoded protein is CASSFSPRQGETQYF.